The sequence of this T cell receptor (beta chain) was determined in a study of blood T cell repertoires in COVID-19. The overall study: Researchers got acute and convalescent COVID-19 samples from the United States, Italy and Spain. Sources were T cells, B-cell-depleted T cells, or PBMCs; the material itself was cDNA or gDNA.

Authors' processing steps: Amplifying reference gene primers gave estimates of nucleated cell counts. This table comes from immunoSEQ multiplex PCR, and its TCRdb copy is limited to in-frame clones, with some not included. V and J calls and clone size are copied from that table; D and trimming were computed from the DNA. The top ten hold about 8.1% of the sample, which has about 15,000 clones, about 91% seen once. The CDR3 is 12 amino acids. The germline gives CDR1 SGHRS, CDR2 YFSETQ. Trimming cost V 4 bases and J 2 bases, with 7 bases left between them. V usage is TRBV5-1 and J usage is TRBJ2-7; no firm D call. The sample taken for sequencing was peripheral blood. This sequence originates from a human donor in a cohort sampled during active COVID-19. The CDR3 reads CASSESAYEQYF. The CDR3 DNA is TGCGCCAGCAGCGAATCGGCCTACGAGCAGTACTTC.